This TCR beta chain is drawn from a study of shared clonotypes between healthy human individuals. Study outcomes and limitations: Naive subsets typically showed greater estimated richness than memory subsets. In several donors, around 5% of naive CD4 clonotypes appeared in common. Relative to clonotypes present in all four donors, those not shared had lower generation probabilities.

Concerning this clone: Its antigen is not known.

It was CD45RO-negative cells, positively selected for CCR7, that made up naive CD8 cells, with terminally differentiated effector memory CD45RA+ cells excluded. Recent acute infections and vaccinations were absent in the healthy HIV-negative adult donors. Produced via immunoSEQ multiplex PCR; TCRdb's table is partial and in-frame only. The data show approximately 720,000 clones, approximately 90% seen once. Germline CDR1 is LNHDA and CDR2 is SQIVND (reference sequence). V was shortened by 7 bases and J by 4 bases, with 16 bases between the two germline ends. CDR3 length equals 14 residues. The sample was naive CD8+ T cells sorted from blood. The rearrangement uses TRBV19 and TRBJ2-5; D ambiguous. The TCR originated in a man in his thirties or forties in good health. The CDR3 DNA follows: TGTGCCAGTACCCCTGGGGTCACTACAGAGACCCAGTACTTC. Translating gives CASTPGVTTETQYF.